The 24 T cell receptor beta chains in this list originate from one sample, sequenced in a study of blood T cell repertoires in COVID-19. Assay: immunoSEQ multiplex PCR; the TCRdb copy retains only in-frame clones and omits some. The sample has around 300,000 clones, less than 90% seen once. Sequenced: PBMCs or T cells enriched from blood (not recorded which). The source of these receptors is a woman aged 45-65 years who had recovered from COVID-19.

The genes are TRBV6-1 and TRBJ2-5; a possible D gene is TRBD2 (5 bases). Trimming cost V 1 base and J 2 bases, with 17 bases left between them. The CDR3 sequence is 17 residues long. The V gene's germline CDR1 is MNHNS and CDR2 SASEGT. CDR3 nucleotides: TGTGCCAGCAGTGAAGACGGTCGAGGGATGGATCAAGAGACCCAGTACTTC. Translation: CASSEDGRGMDQETQYF.

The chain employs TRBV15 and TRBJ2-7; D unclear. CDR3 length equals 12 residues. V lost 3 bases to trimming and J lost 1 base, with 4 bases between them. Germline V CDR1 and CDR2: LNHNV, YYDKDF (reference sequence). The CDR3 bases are TGTGCCACCAGCAGCCAGTCCTACGAGCAGTACTTC. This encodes CATSSQSYEQYF.

CDR3 region: CASSLDAGTSTGELFF. CDR3 coding DNA: TGTGCCAGCAGCTTAGACGCCGGGACTTCCACCGGGGAGCTGTTTTTT. V usage is TRBV7-2 and J usage is TRBJ2-2; TRBD2 might be the D (6 bases). CDR1 is SGHTA, CDR2 FQGNSA, per germline. The germline V and J ends were trimmed by 1 base and 4 bases, with 13 bases remaining between them. The CDR3 runs to 16 residues.

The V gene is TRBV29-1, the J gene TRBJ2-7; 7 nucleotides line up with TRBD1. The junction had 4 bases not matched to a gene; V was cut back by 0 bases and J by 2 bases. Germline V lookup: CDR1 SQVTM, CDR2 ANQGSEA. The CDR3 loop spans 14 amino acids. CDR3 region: CSVEDSQGPYEQYF. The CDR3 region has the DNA TGCAGCGTTGAAGATTCACAGGGGCCCTACGAGCAGTACTTC.

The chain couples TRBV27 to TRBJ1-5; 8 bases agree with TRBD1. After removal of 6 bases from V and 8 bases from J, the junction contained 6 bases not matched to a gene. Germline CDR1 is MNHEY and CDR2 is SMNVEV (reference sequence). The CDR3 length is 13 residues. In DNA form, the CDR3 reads TGTGCCAGCAGCAAAAACAGGGGGGAGCCCCAGCATTTT. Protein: CASSKNRGEPQHF.

The CDR3 is CASSIGDTQYF. The CDR3 bases are TGTGCCAGTAGTATCGGTGATACGCAGTATTTT. The chain links TRBV19 to TRBJ2-3; D is unresolved. The CDR3 runs 11 residues. V shed 3 bases and J shed 6 bases, with 4 bases lying between them. CDR1 LNHDA and CDR2 SQIVND come from the germline V gene (reference sequence).

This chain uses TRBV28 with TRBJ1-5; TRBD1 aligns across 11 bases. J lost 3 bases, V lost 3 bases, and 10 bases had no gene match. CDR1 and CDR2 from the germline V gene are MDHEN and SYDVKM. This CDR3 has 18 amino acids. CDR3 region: CASSFGQGASVNNQPQHF. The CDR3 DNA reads TGTGCCAGCAGTTTTGGACAGGGGGCTAGCGTAAACAATCAGCCCCAGCATTTT.

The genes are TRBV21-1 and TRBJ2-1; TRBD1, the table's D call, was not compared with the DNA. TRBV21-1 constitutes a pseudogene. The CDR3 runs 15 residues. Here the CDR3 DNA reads TGTGCCAGCAGCATGGGGCCGGTTACCGGCGATGAGCAGTTCTTC. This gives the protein CASSMGPVTGDEQFF.

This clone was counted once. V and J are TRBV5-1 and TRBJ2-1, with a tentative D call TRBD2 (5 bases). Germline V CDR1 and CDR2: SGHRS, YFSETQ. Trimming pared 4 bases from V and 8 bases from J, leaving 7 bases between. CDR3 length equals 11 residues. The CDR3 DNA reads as TGCGCCAGCAGCCAACTAGATGAGCAGTTCTTC. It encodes CASSQLDEQFF.

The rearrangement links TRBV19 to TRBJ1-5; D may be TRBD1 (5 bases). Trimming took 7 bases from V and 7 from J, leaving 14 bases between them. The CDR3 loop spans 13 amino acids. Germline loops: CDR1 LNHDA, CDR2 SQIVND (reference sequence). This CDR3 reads CASTVGWGQPQHF. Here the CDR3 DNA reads TGTGCCAGTACCGTCGGGTGGGGCCAGCCCCAGCATTTT.

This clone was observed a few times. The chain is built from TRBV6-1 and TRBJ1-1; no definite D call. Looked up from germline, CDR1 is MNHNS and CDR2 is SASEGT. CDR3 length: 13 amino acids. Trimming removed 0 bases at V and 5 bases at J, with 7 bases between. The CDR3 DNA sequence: TGTGCCAGCAGTGAAGCGCGCGGGACTGAAGCTTTCTTT. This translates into CASSEARGTEAFF.

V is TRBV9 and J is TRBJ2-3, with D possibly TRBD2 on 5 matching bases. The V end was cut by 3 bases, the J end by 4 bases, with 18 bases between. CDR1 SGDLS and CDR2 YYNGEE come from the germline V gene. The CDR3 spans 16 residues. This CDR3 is CASSAGVGLGADTQYF. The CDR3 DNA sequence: TGTGCCAGCAGCGCCGGGGTGGGGTTAGGAGCAGATACGCAGTATTTT.

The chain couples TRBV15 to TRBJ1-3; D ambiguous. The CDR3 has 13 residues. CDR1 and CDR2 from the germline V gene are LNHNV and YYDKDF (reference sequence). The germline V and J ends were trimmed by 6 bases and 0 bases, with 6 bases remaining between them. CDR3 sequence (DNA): TGTGCCACCAGACAGTTCTCTGGAAACACCATATATTTT. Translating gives CATRQFSGNTIYF.

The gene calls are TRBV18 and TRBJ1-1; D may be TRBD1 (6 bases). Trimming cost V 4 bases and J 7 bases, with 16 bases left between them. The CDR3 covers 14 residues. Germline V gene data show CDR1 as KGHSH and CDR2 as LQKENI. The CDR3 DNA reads TGTGCCAGCTCACAACAGGGAAGGGCTGGTGAAGCTTTCTTT. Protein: CASSQQGRAGEAFF.

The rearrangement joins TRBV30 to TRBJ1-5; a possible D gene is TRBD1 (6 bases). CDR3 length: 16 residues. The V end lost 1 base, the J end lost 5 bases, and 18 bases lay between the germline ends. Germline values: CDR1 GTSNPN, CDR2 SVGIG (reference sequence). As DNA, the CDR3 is TGTGCCTGGAGTGCGTTTTCACAGGGCGGGCATCAGCCCCAGCATTTT. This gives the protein CAWSAFSQGGHQPQHF.

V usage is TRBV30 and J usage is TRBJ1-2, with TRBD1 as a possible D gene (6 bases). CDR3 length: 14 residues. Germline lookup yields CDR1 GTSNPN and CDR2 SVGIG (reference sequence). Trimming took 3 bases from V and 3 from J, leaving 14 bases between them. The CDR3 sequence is CAWRGTPGDYGYTF. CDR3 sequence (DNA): TGTGCCTGGAGGGGGACACCAGGGGACTATGGCTACACCTTC.

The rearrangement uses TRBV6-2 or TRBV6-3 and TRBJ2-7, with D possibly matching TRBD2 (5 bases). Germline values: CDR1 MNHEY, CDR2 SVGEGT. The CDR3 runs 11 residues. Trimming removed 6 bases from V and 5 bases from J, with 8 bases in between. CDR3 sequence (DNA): TGTGCCAGCAGCCAACTAGACGAGCAGTACTTC. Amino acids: CASSQLDEQYF.

For the CDR3, the DNA is TGTGCCAGCAGAGACAGAGGGGGTAGCACAGATACGCAGTATTTT. Residues: CASRDRGGSTDTQYF. The rearrangement uses TRBV6-4 and TRBJ2-3; TRBD1 is a possible D gene (6 bases). The germline gives CDR1 MRHNA, CDR2 SNTAGT. This CDR3 comprises 15 residues. V was clipped by 6 bases and J by 0 bases, with 13 bases between them.

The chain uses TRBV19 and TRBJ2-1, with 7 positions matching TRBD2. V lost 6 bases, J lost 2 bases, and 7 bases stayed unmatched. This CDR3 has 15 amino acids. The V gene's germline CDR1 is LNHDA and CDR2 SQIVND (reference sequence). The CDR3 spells CASSPGGQPYNEQFF. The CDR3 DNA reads TGTGCCAGTAGCCCGGGGGGTCAACCCTACAATGAGCAGTTCTTC.

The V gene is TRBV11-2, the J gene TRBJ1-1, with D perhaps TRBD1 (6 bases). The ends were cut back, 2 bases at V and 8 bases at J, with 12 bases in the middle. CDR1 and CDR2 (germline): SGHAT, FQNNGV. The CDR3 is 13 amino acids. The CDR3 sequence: CASSLPGAGEAFF. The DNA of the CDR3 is TGTGCCAGCAGCTTACCAGGGGCCGGGGAAGCTTTCTTT. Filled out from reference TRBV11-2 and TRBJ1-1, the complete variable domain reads EAGVAQSPRYKIIEKRQSVAFWCNPISGHATLYWYQQILGQGPKLLIQFQNNGVVDDSQLPKDRFSAERLKGVDSTLKIQPAKLEDSAVYLCASSLPGAGEAFFGQGTRLTVV.

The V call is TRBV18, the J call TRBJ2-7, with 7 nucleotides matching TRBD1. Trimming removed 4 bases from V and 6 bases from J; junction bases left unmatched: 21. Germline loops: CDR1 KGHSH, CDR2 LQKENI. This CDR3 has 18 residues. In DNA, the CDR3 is TGTGCCAGCTCACGAACCCCGCCACGGACAGGATTCGGGGTCGAGCAGTACTTC. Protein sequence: CASSRTPPRTGFGVEQYF.

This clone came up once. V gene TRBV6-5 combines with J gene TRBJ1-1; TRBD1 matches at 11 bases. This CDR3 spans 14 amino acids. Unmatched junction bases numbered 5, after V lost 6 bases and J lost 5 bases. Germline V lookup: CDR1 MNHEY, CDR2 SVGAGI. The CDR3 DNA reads TGTGCCAGCAGCCACCGGGACAGGGGGACTGAAGCTTTCTTT. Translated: CASSHRDRGTEAFF.

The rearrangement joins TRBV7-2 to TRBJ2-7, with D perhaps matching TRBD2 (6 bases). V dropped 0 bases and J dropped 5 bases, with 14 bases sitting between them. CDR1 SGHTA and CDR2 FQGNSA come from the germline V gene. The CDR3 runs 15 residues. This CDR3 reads CASSLAEPGGDEQYF. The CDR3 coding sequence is TGTGCCAGCAGCTTAGCTGAACCCGGGGGAGACGAGCAGTACTTC.

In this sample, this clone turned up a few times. CDR3 residues: CASSQLERRYATNEKLFF. CDR3 coding DNA: TGCGCCAGCAGTCAATTAGAGAGGCGGTATGCAACTAATGAAAAACTGTTTTTT. The chain has TRBV23-1 and TRBJ1-4, with D hard to call. TRBV23-1 is annotated as an ORF whose role is uncertain. CDR3 length: 18 amino acids. Trimming cost V 1 base and J 0 bases, with 15 bases left between them.